The entry below gives a single T cell receptor (beta chain) sequence along with its context. The antigen is undetermined. V dropped 4 bases and J dropped 3; count of bases not matched to a gene: 5. CDR1 and CDR2 from the germline V gene are KGHDR and SFDVKD. This CDR3 has 14 amino acids. Treatment: around 19 received Ad26.COV2.S at low or high dose, single or two shots; about 5 received placebo; per-sample allocation not given. Day 63 after the first vaccine or placebo injection was the time point for sampling. Ad26.COV2.S expressed prefusion-stabilized spike from the original Wuhan strain. The data are from a study of Ad26.COV2.S vaccination and SARS-CoV-2 variants. The overall study: Doses of Ad26.COV2.S were injected into muscle once or twice, 56 days apart. Findings and caveats of the study: Overall T cell responses may have been underestimated by the analyses of TCR breadth and depth.

TCRdb's copy holds only in-frame clones and misses some; the assay was immunoSEQ multiplex PCR. The sample gives roughly 410,000 clones, under 90% of which show up once; about 7.1% is in the top ten. The rearrangement joins TRBV24-1 to TRBJ2-7; the match to TRBD1 covers 7 bases. The sequenced sample was peripheral blood, obtained in a trial of Ad26.COV2.S vaccine versus placebo. The clonotype comes from a person aged 18-65 years who received the Ad26.COV2.S COVID-19 vaccine or a placebo. CDR3 coding DNA: TGTGCCACCAGTGAAATAGGACAGGACTACGAGCAGTACTTC. It is translated as CATSEIGQDYEQYF.